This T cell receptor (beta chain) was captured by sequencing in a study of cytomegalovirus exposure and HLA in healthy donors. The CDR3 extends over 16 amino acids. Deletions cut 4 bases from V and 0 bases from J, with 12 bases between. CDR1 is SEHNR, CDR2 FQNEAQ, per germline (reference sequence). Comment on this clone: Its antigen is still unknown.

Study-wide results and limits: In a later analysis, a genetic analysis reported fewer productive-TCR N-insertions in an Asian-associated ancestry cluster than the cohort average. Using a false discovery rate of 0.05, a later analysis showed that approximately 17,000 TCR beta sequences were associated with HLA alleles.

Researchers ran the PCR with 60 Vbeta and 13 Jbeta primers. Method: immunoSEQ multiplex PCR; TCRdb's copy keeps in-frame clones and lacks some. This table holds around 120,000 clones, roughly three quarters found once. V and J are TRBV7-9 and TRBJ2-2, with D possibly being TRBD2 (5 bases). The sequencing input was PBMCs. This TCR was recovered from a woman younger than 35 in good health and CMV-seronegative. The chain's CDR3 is CASSSSRGTNTGELFF. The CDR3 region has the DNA TGTGCCAGCAGCTCCTCCCGAGGGACGAACACCGGGGAGCTGTTTTTT.